A selection of T cell receptor beta chains follows, all from one sample in a study of T cells in Graves' hyperthyroidism and ophthalmopathy. TCRdb called the multiplex PCR reads again in MiXCR, with one record for every CDR3 protein. The table has hundreds of thousands of distinct CDR3 sequences, more than 30% seen once. The sequencing sample was made of blood. All receptors come from a man between 18 and 29 years old with Graves' hyperthyroidism. The CDR3 runs from the conserved cysteine through the conserved F or W. The D gene is left open where the match is weak. Size tells how often a clone was seen (once, few, many) or the class of an expanded clone, and some rows leave it out.

cdr3_aa cdr3_nt clone_size d_call j_call v_call
CATTGEGTEAFF TGTGCCACCACAGGGGAAGGGACTGAAGCTTTCTTT many TRBD1 TRBJ1-1 TRBV10-3
CASSQQGGFYNEKLFF TGCGCCAGCAGCCAACAGGGAGGCTTTTATAATGAAAAACTGTTTTTT NA NA TRBJ1-4 TRBV5-1
CATFTGLGEAFF TGTGCCACCTTTACAGGGCTGGGTGAAGCTTTCTTT many NA TRBJ1-1 TRBV10-3
CSALRPGGTEAFF TGCAGTGCCTTGCGCCCAGGAGGCACTGAAGCTTTCTTT many NA TRBJ1-1 TRBV20-1
CVSSLGPTEAFF TGTGTCAGCAGCTTAGGGCCGACTGAAGCTTTCTTT NA NA TRBJ1-1 TRBV7-9
CATSSRQGNGYTF TGTGCCACCAGCTCCCGACAGGGAAATGGCTACACCTTC NA TRBD1 TRBJ1-2 TRBV15
CASSVAFSGNTIYF TGTGCCAGCAGCGTTGCCTTCTCTGGAAACACCATATATTTT NA NA TRBJ1-3 TRBV2
CASSLIGVWEETQYF TGTGCCAGCAGCCTAATCGGAGTCTGGGAGGAGACCCAGTACTTC few NA TRBJ2-5 TRBV5-6
CSPQDRTNYGYTF TGCAGTCCCCAGGACAGGACTAACTATGGCTACACCTTC many TRBD1 TRBJ1-2 TRBV20-1
CASSLQRTSGFVYEQYF TGTGCCAGCAGCTTGCAACGGACTAGCGGGTTCGTCTACGAGCAGTACTTC NA TRBD2 TRBJ2-7 TRBV7-6
CSATRTGSYNQPQHF TGCAGTGCTACAAGGACAGGGAGTTACAATCAGCCCCAGCATTTT NA TRBD1 TRBJ1-5 TRBV20-1
CASSLPQGETQYF TGCGCCAGCAGCTTACCACAAGGGGAGACCCAGTACTTC few NA TRBJ2-5 TRBV5-1
CSAQEWGDGYNQPQHF TGCAGTGCGCAGGAGTGGGGCGACGGATACAATCAGCCCCAGCATTTT NA NA TRBJ1-5 TRBV20-1
CASSPTIYEQYF TGTGCCAGCAGCCCGACCATCTATGAGCAGTACTTC many NA TRBJ2-7 TRBV14
CASSSFTGDEQYF TGTGCCAGCAGCTCATTTACAGGGGACGAGCAGTACTTC NA TRBD1 TRBJ2-7 TRBV5-4
CASRRGGTTPYEQYF TGTGCCAGCAGGAGGGGGGGGACGACGCCCTACGAGCAGTACTTC NA NA TRBJ2-7 TRBV7-2
CASSYTTGPRGTEAFF TGTGCCAGCAGTTACACAACAGGGCCCCGAGGCACTGAAGCTTTCTTT once NA TRBJ1-1 TRBV6-5
CATSRDSRTGAPQYF TGTGCCACCAGCAGAGATTCGAGGACAGGGGCGCCCCAGTACTTC NA TRBD1 TRBJ2-5 TRBV15
CASSGGGQGIGSPLHF TGTGCCAGCAGTGGCGGCGGCCAAGGGATAGGTTCACCCCTCCACTTT many NA TRBJ1-6 TRBV25-1
CASRDGRGAIEQYF TGTGCCAGCAGGGACGGGAGGGGTGCGATCGAGCAGTACTTC NA TRBD2 TRBJ2-7 TRBV10-3
CASSVFHGQTHTGELFF TGTGCCAGCAGCGTCTTCCACGGACAGACTCACACCGGGGAGCTGTTTTTT NA NA TRBJ2-2 TRBV9
CASSLATGTGDSNQPQHF TGCGCCAGCAGCTTGGCCACCGGGACAGGGGATAGCAATCAGCCCCAGCATTTT NA TRBD1 TRBJ1-5 TRBV5-1
CASSAGTNTEAFF TGTGCCAGCAGCGCAGGGACTAACACTGAAGCTTTCTTT many NA TRBJ1-1 TRBV7-9
CASRSGTGEDNSPLHF TGTGCCAGCAGATCCGGGACAGGGGAGGATAATTCACCCCTCCACTTT NA TRBD1 TRBJ1-6 TRBV11-1
CSARDPSSYEQYF TGCAGCGCCAGAGACCCTAGCTCCTACGAGCAGTACTTC many NA TRBJ2-7 TRBV29-1
CASSMGANTEAFF TGTGCCAGTAGTATGGGGGCGAACACTGAAGCTTTCTTT many NA TRBJ1-1 TRBV19
CSAKRAQETQHF TGCAGTGCAAAGCGGGCCCAAGAGACCCAGCATTTT NA NA TRBJ1-5 TRBV20-1
CASSSWRQQETQYF TGTGCCAGCAGCTCGTGGCGGCAACAAGAGACCCAGTACTTC NA NA TRBJ2-5 TRBV12-3/TRBV12-4
CASSIRDRGGETQYF TGTGCCAGCAGCATAAGGGACAGGGGAGGAGAGACCCAGTACTTC few TRBD1 TRBJ2-5 TRBV7-9
CASSALTGGNEQFF TGTGCCAGCAGCGCCCTGACTGGGGGTAATGAGCAGTTCTTC few NA TRBJ2-1 TRBV7-2
CAISGQGKSETQYF TGTGCCATCAGTGGACAGGGGAAATCGGAGACCCAGTACTTC many TRBD1 TRBJ2-5 TRBV10-3
CSARLSSEQYF TGCAGTGCTCGACTCTCTTCCGAGCAGTACTTC many NA TRBJ2-7 TRBV20-1
CASSLVASGSLHEQYF TGTGCCAGCAGTTTAGTGGCTAGCGGGAGTCTCCACGAGCAGTACTTC NA TRBD2 TRBJ2-7 TRBV12-3/TRBV12-4
CASRNWTQNSPLHF TGCGCCAGCAGAAATTGGACCCAAAATTCACCCCTCCACTTT NA NA TRBJ1-6 TRBV5-1
CASTGSYGQYF TGTGCCAGCACCGGGAGCTACGGGCAGTACTTC NA NA TRBJ2-7 TRBV7-2
CASSLSQGTGANVLTF TGCGCCAGCAGCTTATCCCAGGGGACAGGGGCCAACGTCCTGACTTTC many NA TRBJ2-6 TRBV5-1
CASKRTENTEAFF TGTGCCAGCAAGCGGACAGAGAACACTGAAGCTTTCTTT NA NA TRBJ1-1 TRBV25-1
CATSRDGAYTEAFF TGTGCCACCAGCAGAGATGGGGCTTACACTGAAGCTTTCTTT many NA TRBJ1-1 TRBV15
CASGFTAYEQYF TGTGCCAGCGGATTCACAGCATACGAGCAGTACTTC many NA TRBJ2-7 TRBV7-9
CASSLGSQGPNYEQYF TGTGCCAGCAGCTTAGGGTCCCAGGGACCCAACTACGAGCAGTACTTC few NA TRBJ2-7 TRBV7-8
CAINDYTDTQYF TGTGCCATCAACGACTACACAGATACGCAGTATTTT NA NA TRBJ2-3 TRBV10-3
CATNAGTNGNTIYF TGTGCCACCAACGCGGGCACTAATGGAAACACCATATATTTT NA NA TRBJ1-3 TRBV15
CSARDRGRDTGELFF TGCAGTGCTAGAGATCGGGGACGGGACACCGGGGAGCTGTTTTTT few NA TRBJ2-2 TRBV20-1
CASRDRENAEAFF TGCGCCAGCAGGGACAGGGAAAACGCTGAAGCTTTCTTT NA TRBD1 TRBJ1-1 TRBV10-2
CASSKTAGGSEQYF TGTGCCAGCAGCAAGACTGCGGGTGGCTCCGAGCAGTACTTC NA NA TRBJ2-7 TRBV7-9
CASSFFPGQGGTGELFF TGTGCCAGCAGCTTTTTCCCGGGACAGGGTGGCACCGGGGAGCTGTTTTTT few TRBD1 TRBJ2-2 TRBV7-3
CSAGDPRVRHNSPLHF TGCAGTGCTGGCGACCCTCGGGTCAGGCATAATTCACCCCTACACTTT NA NA TRBJ1-6 TRBV20-1
CSALQGTGGYEQYF TGCAGTGCTCTCCAAGGGACAGGGGGCTACGAGCAGTACTTC NA TRBD1 TRBJ2-7 TRBV20-1
CASTGGDTQYF TGTGCCAGCACGGGCGGGGATACGCAGTATTTT few NA TRBJ2-3 TRBV2